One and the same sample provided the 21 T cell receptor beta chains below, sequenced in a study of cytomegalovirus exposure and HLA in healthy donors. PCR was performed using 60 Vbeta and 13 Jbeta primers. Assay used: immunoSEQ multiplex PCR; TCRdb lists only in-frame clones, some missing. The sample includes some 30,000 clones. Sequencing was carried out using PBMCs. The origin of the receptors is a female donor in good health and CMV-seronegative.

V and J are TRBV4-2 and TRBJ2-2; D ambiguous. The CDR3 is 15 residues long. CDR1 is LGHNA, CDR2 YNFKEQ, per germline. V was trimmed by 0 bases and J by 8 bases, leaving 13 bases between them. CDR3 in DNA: TGTGCCAGCAGCCAAGAATCGTATCTGTCGGGGGAGCTGTTTTTT. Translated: CASSQESYLSGELFF.

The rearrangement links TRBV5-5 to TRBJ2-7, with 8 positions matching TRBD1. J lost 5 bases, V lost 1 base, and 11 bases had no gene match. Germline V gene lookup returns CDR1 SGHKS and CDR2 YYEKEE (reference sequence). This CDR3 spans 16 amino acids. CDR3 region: CASSLLLQGGRNEQYF. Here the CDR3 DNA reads TGTGCCAGCAGCTTGCTTTTACAGGGGGGTAGAAACGAGCAGTACTTC.

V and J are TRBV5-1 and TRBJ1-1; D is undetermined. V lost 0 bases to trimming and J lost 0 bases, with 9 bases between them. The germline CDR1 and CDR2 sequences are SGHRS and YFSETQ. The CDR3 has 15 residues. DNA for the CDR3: TGCGCCAGCAGCTTGGTCCCGGGGATGAACACTGAAGCTTTCTTT. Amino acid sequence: CASSLVPGMNTEAFF.

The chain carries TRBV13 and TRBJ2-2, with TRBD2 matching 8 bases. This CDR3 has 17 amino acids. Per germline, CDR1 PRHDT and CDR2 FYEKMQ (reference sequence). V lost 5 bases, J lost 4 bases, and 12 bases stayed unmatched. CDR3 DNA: TGTGCCAGCAGCCGTCGGGTGCGGGGGGCCCCCACCGGGGAGCTGTTTTTT. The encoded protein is CASSRRVRGAPTGELFF.

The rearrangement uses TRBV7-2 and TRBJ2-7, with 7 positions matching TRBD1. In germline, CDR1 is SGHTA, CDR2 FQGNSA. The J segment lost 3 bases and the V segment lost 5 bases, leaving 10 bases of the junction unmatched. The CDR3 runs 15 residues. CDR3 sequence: CASSARSTGHYEQYF. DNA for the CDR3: TGTGCCAGCAGCGCCCGATCGACAGGGCACTACGAGCAGTACTTC.

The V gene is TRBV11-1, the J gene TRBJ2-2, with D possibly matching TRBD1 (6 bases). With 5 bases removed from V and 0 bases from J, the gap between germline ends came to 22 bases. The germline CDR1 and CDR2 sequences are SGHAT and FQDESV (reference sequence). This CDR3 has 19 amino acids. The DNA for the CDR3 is TGTGCCAGCAGCAACCGATTCCAATTCTGGGACACGAACACCGGGGAGCTGTTTTTT. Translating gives CASSNRFQFWDTNTGELFF.

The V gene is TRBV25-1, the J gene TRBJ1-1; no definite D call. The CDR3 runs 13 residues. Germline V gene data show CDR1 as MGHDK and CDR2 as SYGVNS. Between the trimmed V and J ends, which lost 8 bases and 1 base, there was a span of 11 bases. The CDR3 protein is CASQKTANTEAFF. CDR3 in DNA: TGTGCCAGCCAAAAAACAGCGAACACTGAAGCTTTCTTT.

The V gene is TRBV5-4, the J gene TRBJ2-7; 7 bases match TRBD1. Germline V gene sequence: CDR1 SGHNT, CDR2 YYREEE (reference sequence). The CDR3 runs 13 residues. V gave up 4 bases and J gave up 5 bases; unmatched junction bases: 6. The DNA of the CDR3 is TGTGCCAGCAGCCCCGACAGGGCCCACGAGCAGTACTTC. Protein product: CASSPDRAHEQYF. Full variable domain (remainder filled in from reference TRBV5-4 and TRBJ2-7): ETGVTQSPTHLIKTRGQQVTLRCSSQSGHNTVSWYQQALGQGPQFIFQYYREEENGRGNFPPRFSGLQFPNYSSELNVNALELDDSALYLCASSPDRAHEQYFGPGTRLTVT.

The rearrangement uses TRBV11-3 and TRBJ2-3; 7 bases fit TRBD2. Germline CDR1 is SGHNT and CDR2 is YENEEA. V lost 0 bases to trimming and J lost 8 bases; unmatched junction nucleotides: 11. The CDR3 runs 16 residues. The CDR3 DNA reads TGTGCCAGCAGCTTAGAGGTGAAAGGCGGCGGGGGTACGCAGTATTTT. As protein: CASSLEVKGGGGTQYF.

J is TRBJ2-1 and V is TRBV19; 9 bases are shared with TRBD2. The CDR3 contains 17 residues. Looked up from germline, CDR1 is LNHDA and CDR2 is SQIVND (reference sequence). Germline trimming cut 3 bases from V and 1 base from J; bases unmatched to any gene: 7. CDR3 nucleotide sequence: TGTGCCAGTAGTATCACGGCTAGCGGGGTGTCCTACAATGAGCAGTTCTTC. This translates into CASSITASGVSYNEQFF.

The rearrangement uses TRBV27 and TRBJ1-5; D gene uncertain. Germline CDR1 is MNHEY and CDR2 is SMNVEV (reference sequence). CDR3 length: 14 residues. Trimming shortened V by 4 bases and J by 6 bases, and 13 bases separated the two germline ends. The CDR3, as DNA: TGTGCCAGCAGTTACGGCGGCTCGGGTCAGCCCCAGCATTTT. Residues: CASSYGGSGQPQHF.

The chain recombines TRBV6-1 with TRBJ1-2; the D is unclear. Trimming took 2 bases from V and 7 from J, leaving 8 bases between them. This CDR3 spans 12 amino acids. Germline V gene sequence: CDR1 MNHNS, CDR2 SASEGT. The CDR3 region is CASSEIRGGYTF. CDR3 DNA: TGTGCCAGCAGTGAAATCCGGGGTGGCTACACCTTC.

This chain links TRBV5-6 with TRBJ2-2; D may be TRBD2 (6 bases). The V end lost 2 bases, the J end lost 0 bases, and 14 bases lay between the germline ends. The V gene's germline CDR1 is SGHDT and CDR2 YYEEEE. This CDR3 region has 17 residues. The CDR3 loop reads CASSFFAGRANTGELFF. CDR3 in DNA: TGTGCCAGCAGCTTCTTCGCGGGACGAGCGAACACCGGGGAGCTGTTTTTT.

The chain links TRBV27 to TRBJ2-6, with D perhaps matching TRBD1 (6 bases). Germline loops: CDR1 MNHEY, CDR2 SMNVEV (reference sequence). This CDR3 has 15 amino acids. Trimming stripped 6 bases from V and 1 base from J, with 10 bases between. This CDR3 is CASSPTGSGANVLTF. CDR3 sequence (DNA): TGTGCCAGCAGCCCCACAGGGTCTGGGGCCAACGTCCTGACTTTC.

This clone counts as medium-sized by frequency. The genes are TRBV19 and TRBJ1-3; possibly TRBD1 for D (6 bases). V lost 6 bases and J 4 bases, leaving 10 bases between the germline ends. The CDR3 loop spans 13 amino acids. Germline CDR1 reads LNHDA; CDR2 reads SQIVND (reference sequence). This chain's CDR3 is CASRQGPGNTIYF. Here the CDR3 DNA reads TGTGCCAGTAGACAGGGTCCCGGAAACACCATATATTTT.

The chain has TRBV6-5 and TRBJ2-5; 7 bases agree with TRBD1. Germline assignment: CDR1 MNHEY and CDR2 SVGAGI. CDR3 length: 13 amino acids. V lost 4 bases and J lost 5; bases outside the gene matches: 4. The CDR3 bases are TGTGCCAGCAGTTCGACAGGGTGGGAGACCCAGTACTTC. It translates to CASSSTGWETQYF.

The CDR3: CASSPGVSQPQHF. DNA of the CDR3: TGCGCCAGCAGCCCAGGGGTGAGCCAGCCCCAGCATTTT. The V call is TRBV5-1, the J call TRBJ1-5; tentative D call: TRBD1 (6 bases). The V gene lost 4 bases and the J gene lost 7 bases, with 12 bases spanning the gap. CDR1 is SGHRS and CDR2 is YFSETQ in the germline V gene. This CDR3 spans 13 amino acids.

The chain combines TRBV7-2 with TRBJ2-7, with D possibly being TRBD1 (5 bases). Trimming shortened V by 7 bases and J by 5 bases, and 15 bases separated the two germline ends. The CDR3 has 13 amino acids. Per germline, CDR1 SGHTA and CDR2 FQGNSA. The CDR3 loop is CASKTVQGNEQYF. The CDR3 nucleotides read TGTGCCAGCAAGACAGTCCAGGGAAACGAGCAGTACTTC.

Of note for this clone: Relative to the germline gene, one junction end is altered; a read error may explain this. CDR3 in amino acids: CAGSAGQGIVEKLFF. Written as DNA, the CDR3 is TGTGCCGGCAGTGCCGGACAGGGGATAGTTGAAAAACTGTTTTTT. This chain uses TRBV6-1 with TRBJ1-4; 9 nucleotides agree with TRBD1. The germline CDR1 and CDR2 sequences are MNHNS and SASEGT. The CDR3 extends over 15 amino acids.

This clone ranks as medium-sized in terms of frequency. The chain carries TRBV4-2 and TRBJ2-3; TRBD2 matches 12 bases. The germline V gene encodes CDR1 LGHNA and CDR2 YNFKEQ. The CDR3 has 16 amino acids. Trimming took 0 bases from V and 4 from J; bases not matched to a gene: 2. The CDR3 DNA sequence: TGTGCCAGCAGCCAAGACGCTAGCGGGGGGGCAGATACGCAGTATTTT. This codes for CASSQDASGGADTQYF.

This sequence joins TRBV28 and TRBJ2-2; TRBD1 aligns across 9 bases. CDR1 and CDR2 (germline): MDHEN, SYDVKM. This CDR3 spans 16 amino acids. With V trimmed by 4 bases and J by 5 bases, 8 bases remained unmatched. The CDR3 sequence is CASSSDRGVKTGELFF. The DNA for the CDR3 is TGTGCCAGCAGTTCGGACAGGGGCGTGAAAACCGGGGAGCTGTTTTTT.